The sequence of this TCR beta chain was determined in a study of OX40 agonist ivuxolimab in advanced cancers. Study-level points and caveats: The mean number of expanded clones was higher in CD8+ T cells than in CD4+.

The protocol was immunoSEQ multiplex PCR, while the TCRdb copy is restricted to in-frame clones and leaves out a portion. The data show about 61,000 clones, around 83% seen once. Turning to this clone: Antigen specificity is unknown.

The length of the CDR3 is 16 residues. Looked up from germline, CDR1 is SGHRS and CDR2 is YFSETQ. The V and J ends lost 5 bases and 7 bases, in that order; junction bases with no gene match: 12. The genes are TRBV5-1 and TRBJ2-3, with 11 positions matching TRBD2. The sample in question was CD4+ or CD8+ T cells sorted from blood, obtained in a trial of the OX40 agonist ivuxolimab. The sequence came from an adult with an advanced solid tumor such as melanoma, head and neck, liver or kidney cancer. Written as DNA, the CDR3 is TGCGCCAGCAGTTTGCCCGGGACTAGCGGACAAAATACGCAGTATTTT. Translated: CASSLPGTSGQNTQYF.